This T cell receptor beta chain was sequenced for a study of blood T cell repertoires in COVID-19. Background on the study: The analysed material was cDNA or gDNA that came from T cells, B-cell-depleted T cells, or PBMCs.

Authors' processing steps: Estimation of nucleated cell counts was performed using reference gene primer amplification. Sequencing was performed with immunoSEQ multiplex PCR; in TCRdb, only in-frame clones are kept and a portion is missing. The V and J calls and clone size were taken over from that table, and D and trimming were inferred from the DNA. The sample shows more than 200,000 clones, approximately 90% of them seen only once. The study assigned cohorts using participant-reported clinical history. The germline V gene has CDR1 MNHEY and CDR2 SVGEGT. Trimming shortened V by 2 bases and J by 1 base, and 9 bases separated the two germline ends. There are 14 residues in the CDR3. This clone has only a few counts.

This clonotype was obtained from a woman in her 30s with acute COVID-19. V usage is TRBV6-2 or TRBV6-3 and J usage is TRBJ2-7; no reliable D call. Sequenced sample: PBMCs or T cells enriched from blood (not recorded which). The CDR3 DNA is TGTGCCAGCAGTTACCTGGCCAGTTCCTACGAGCAGTACTTC. As protein: CASSYLASSYEQYF.